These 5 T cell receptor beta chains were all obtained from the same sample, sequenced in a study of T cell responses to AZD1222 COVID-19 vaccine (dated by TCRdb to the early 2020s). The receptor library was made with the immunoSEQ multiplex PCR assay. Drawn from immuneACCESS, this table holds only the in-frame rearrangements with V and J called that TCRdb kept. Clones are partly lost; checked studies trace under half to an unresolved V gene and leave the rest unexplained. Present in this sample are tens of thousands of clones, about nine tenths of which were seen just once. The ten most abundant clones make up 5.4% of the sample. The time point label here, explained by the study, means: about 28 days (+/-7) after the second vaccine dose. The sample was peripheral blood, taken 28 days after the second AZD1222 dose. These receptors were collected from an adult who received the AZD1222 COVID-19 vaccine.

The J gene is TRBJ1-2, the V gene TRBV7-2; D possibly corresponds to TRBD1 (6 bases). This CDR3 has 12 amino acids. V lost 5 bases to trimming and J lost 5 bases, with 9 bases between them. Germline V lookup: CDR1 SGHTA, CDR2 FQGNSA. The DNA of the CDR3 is TGTGCCAGCAGCATAACAGGGTATGGCTACACCTTC. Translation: CASSITGYGYTF. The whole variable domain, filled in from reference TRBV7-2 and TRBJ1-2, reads GAGVSQSPSNKVTEKGKDVELRCDPISGHTALYWYRQSLGQGLEFLIYFQGNSAPDKSGLPSDRFSAERTGGSVSTLTIQRTQQEDSAVYLCASSITGYGYTFGSGTRLTVV.

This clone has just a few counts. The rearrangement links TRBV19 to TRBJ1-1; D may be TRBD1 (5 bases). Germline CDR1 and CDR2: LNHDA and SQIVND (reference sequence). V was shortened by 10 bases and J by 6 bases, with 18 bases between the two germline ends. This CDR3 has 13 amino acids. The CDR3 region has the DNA TGTGCCACAATCGGGGGGGGAATCGCTGAAGCTTTCTTT. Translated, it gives CATIGGGIAEAFF.

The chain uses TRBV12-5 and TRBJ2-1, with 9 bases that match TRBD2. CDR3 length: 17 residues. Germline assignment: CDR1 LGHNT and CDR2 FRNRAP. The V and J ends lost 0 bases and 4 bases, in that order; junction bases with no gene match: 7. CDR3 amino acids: CASGLVLSGGLYNEQFF. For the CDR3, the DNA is TGTGCTAGTGGTTTGGTACTAAGCGGGGGGCTATACAATGAGCAGTTCTTC.

The CDR3 DNA reads as TGTGCCAGCAGCTTAGATCGAAGTCAGGTCAGCGGGGAGCTGTTTTTT. Translating it yields CASSLDRSQVSGELFF. This chain links TRBV11-2 with TRBJ1-3; D remains unclear. The last part of the DNA fits TRBJ2-2 better; the J call may be wrong. This CDR3 is built from 16 residues. CDR1 and CDR2 (germline): SGHAT, FQNNGV.

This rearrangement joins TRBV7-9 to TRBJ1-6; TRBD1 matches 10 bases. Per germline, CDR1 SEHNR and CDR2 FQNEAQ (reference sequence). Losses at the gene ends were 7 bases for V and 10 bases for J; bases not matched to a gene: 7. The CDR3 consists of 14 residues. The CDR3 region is CASTPGTGESPLHF. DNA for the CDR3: TGTGCCAGCACCCCCGGGACAGGGGAATCACCCCTCCACTTT. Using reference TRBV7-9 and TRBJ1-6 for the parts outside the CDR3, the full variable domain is DTGVSQNPRHKITKRGQNVTFRCDPISEHNRLYWYRQTLGQGPEFLTYFQNEAQLEKSRLLSDRFSAERPKGSFSTLEIQRTEQGDSAMYLCASTPGTGESPLHFGNGTRLTVT.